The 21 T cell receptor beta chains reported below all come from one sample, sequenced in a study of blood T cell repertoires in COVID-19 (dated by TCRdb to 2020 to 2022). Preparation of the library involved the immunoSEQ multiplex PCR assay. TCRdb's version of the immuneACCESS table is confined to in-frame rearrangements and falls short of the full clone set. An unresolved V gene accounts for under half of the shortfall where checked; the remainder is of unknown origin. This sample is represented by 200,000 to 250,000 clones; 92% of them were singletons. The top ten constitute around 1.2% of the sample. The specimen was peripheral blood. The receptor set was obtained from a man between 25 and 39 years old with acute or convalescent COVID-19.

The chain employs TRBV28 and TRBJ2-7; TRBD2 aligns across 8 bases. Germline V lookup: CDR1 MDHEN, CDR2 SYDVKM. V lost 5 bases, J lost 2 bases, and 2 bases stayed unmatched. This CDR3 spans 13 amino acids. The CDR3 loop reads CASSRGGAYEQYF. CDR3 nucleotides: TGTGCCAGCAGTCGGGGGGGGGCCTACGAGCAGTACTTC.

The chain has TRBV4-1 and TRBJ2-1; the match to TRBD2 covers 11 bases. CDR1 and CDR2 from the germline V gene are MGHRA and YSYEKL. Unmatched junction bases numbered 5, after V lost 1 base and J lost 9 bases. The CDR3 runs 15 residues. This CDR3 reads CASSQASGRSGEQFF. The DNA of the CDR3 is TGCGCCAGCAGCCAAGCTAGCGGGAGGTCGGGTGAGCAGTTCTTC.

The V gene is TRBV15, the J gene TRBJ2-3; 8 positions match TRBD2. The CDR3 contains 19 residues. J was trimmed by 0 bases and V by 3 bases; bases with no gene match: 14. Germline CDR1 and CDR2: LNHNV and YYDKDF (reference sequence). CDR3 protein: CATSRTPGGRFGSTDTQYF. The CDR3, as DNA: TGTGCCACCAGCAGGACCCCCGGCGGGAGGTTTGGGAGCACAGATACGCAGTATTTT.

The table lists this clone with a count of one. The chain employs TRBV2 and TRBJ2-1; the D is unclear. Germline V gene sequence: CDR1 SNHLY, CDR2 FYNNEI. This CDR3 contains 14 residues. V lost 6 bases and J 6 bases, leaving 15 bases between the germline ends. Here the CDR3 reads CASRSWSESNEQFF. CDR3 DNA sequence: TGTGCCAGCAGGTCGTGGAGCGAAAGCAATGAGCAGTTCTTC.

This CDR3 is CASSLAPGHRNEQFF. CDR3 DNA: TGTGCCAGCAGCTTAGCCCCGGGACACCGCAATGAGCAGTTCTTC. The chain recombines TRBV9 with TRBJ2-1; a possible D gene is TRBD1 (6 bases). Trimming took 4 bases from V and 6 from J, leaving 17 bases between them. Germline CDR1 reads SGDLS; CDR2 reads YYNGEE. This CDR3 comprises 15 residues.

V is TRBV30 and J is TRBJ2-7, with 11 bases lining up with TRBD2. Trimming cost V 0 bases and J 6 bases; bases outside gene matches: 4. The CDR3 has 14 residues. CDR1 is GTSNPN and CDR2 is SVGIG in the germline V gene (reference sequence). The CDR3 coding sequence is TGTGCCTGGAGTGTGTCGCTAGCGGGGGGCGAGCAGTACTTC. It encodes CAWSVSLAGGEQYF.

The chain recombines TRBV6-5 with TRBJ2-2, with 11 nucleotides matching TRBD1. Per the germline V gene, CDR1 is MNHEY and CDR2 is SVGAGI. V shed 2 bases and J 4 bases; nucleotides not matched to a gene: 3. This CDR3 has 16 amino acids. The CDR3 DNA is TGTGCCAGCAGTTACGGACAGGGGGCAGTCACCGGGGAGCTGTTTTTT. Its protein is CASSYGQGAVTGELFF.

This clone was seen only once. The chain uses TRBV6-6 and TRBJ2-7, with TRBD2 matching over 11 bases. With 10 bases clipped from V and 5 bases from J, the junction kept 10 bases outside the gene matches. Germline V gene sequence: CDR1 MNHNY, CDR2 SVGAGI (reference sequence). The CDR3 totals 14 residues. CDR3 bases: TGTGCCACGCGGGATAGCGGGAGGGTAAACGAGCAGTACTTC. Amino acid sequence: CATRDSGRVNEQYF.

The chain recombines TRBV6-5 with TRBJ1-1; D perhaps matches TRBD1 (6 bases). The CDR3 extends over 16 amino acids. The V gene's germline CDR1 is MNHEY and CDR2 SVGAGI. Trimming took off 0 bases at V and 6 bases at J, with 17 bases between the two ends. The CDR3 spells CASSYSGRGSRAEAFF. CDR3 DNA: TGTGCCAGCAGTTACTCCGGCAGGGGTAGTAGGGCTGAAGCTTTCTTT.

The chain uses TRBV27 and TRBJ2-3; TRBD2 matches 8 bases. Trimming took 2 bases from V and 5 from J; bases not matched to a gene: 9. The CDR3 runs to 16 residues. Germline V gene data show CDR1 as MNHEY and CDR2 as SMNVEV (reference sequence). CDR3 amino acids: CASSLRSGGIGDTQYF. CDR3 DNA sequence: TGTGCCAGCAGTTTAAGGAGCGGGGGCATAGGAGATACGCAGTATTTT.

CDR3 in DNA: TGTGCCACCAGCAGAGAGCGGGGCCCTGGAAACACCATATATTTT. This gives the protein CATSRERGPGNTIYF. This chain links TRBV15 with TRBJ1-3, with D possibly matching TRBD1 (5 bases). This CDR3 has 15 amino acids. Germline loops: CDR1 LNHNV, CDR2 YYDKDF (reference sequence). V shed 0 bases and J shed 2 bases, with 8 bases lying between them.

V and J are TRBV19 and TRBJ1-2; tentatively, D is TRBD1 (6 bases). V shed 7 bases and J shed 4 bases, with 22 bases lying between them. CDR1 is LNHDA and CDR2 is SQIVND in the germline V gene (reference sequence). The CDR3 is 16 amino acids. CDR3 nucleotide sequence: TGTGCCAGTATCGCGACAGGACGAGGGGTCGGCTATGGCTACACCTTC. Translation gives CASIATGRGVGYGYTF.

The chain employs TRBV28 and TRBJ1-2, with D possibly being TRBD1 (5 bases). Germline V lookup: CDR1 MDHEN, CDR2 SYDVKM. The CDR3 runs to 11 residues. CDR3 region: CATGPNYGYTF. In DNA form, the CDR3 reads TGTGCTACAGGACCTAACTATGGCTACACCTTC.

The chain employs TRBV24-1 and TRBJ2-1, with 7 positions matching TRBD1. Germline-derived CDR1 and CDR2 are KGHDR and SFDVKD. The V segment lost 6 bases and the J segment 8 bases; nucleotides outside the gene matches: 12. This CDR3 is 15 amino acids long. CDR3: CATSMDGTRGHEQFF. CDR3 nucleotides: TGTGCCACCAGTATGGACGGGACGAGGGGGCATGAGCAGTTCTTC.

The chain is built from TRBV6-5 and TRBJ2-1, with TRBD2 matching over 11 bases. Losses at the gene ends were 6 bases for V and 6 bases for J; bases not matched to a gene: 4. This CDR3 comprises 14 residues. Germline CDR1 reads MNHEY; CDR2 reads SVGAGI. In DNA form, the CDR3 reads TGTGCCAGCAGCCTAGCGGGAGGTGGCAATGAGCAGTTCTTC. Its translation: CASSLAGGGNEQFF.

This chain uses TRBV6-5 with TRBJ2-7; D is possibly TRBD1 (6 bases). CDR1 is MNHEY and CDR2 is SVGAGI in the germline V gene. This CDR3 is built from 15 residues. The germline V and J ends were trimmed by 0 bases and 2 bases, with 11 bases remaining between them. CDR3 nucleotides: TGTGCCAGCAGTTACTCGGTGCAGGGGACCTACGAGCAGTACTTC. Translated: CASSYSVQGTYEQYF.

J is TRBJ1-6 and V is TRBV5-1; D might be TRBD1 (6 bases). Between the trimmed V and J ends, which lost 0 bases and 7 bases, there was a span of 14 bases. Germline-derived CDR1 and CDR2 are SGHRS and YFSETQ. The CDR3 runs 16 residues. CDR3 sequence: CASSLGGSGTNSPLHF. The DNA of the CDR3 is TGCGCCAGCAGCTTGGGAGGCAGTGGGACAAATTCACCCCTCCACTTT.

The chain joins TRBV28 to TRBJ1-5; 7 bases are shared with TRBD1. The V gene's germline CDR1 is MDHEN and CDR2 SYDVKM. This CDR3 region has 14 residues. The V and J ends lost 3 bases and 6 bases, in that order; junction bases with no gene match: 5. CDR3 coding DNA: TGTGCCAGCAGTTTTCAAGGGGGCGGTCAGCCCCAGCATTTT. Encoded protein: CASSFQGGGQPQHF.

The chain carries TRBV19 and TRBJ2-7; tentative D call: TRBD1 (7 bases). The CDR3 covers 14 residues. The V gene's germline CDR1 is LNHDA and CDR2 SQIVND (reference sequence). V lost 5 bases to trimming and J lost 2 bases, with 13 bases between them. Written as DNA, the CDR3 is TGTGCCAGTAGTGGGGGGACAGAACCCTACGAGCAGTACTTC. Encoded protein: CASSGGTEPYEQYF. The complete variable domain, with remaining parts taken from reference TRBV19 and TRBJ2-7, reads DGGITQSPKYLFRKEGQNVTLSCEQNLNHDAMYWYRQDPGQGLRLIYYSQIVNDFQKGDIAEGYSVSREKKESFPLTVTSAQKNPTAFYLCASSGGTEPYEQYFGPGTRLTVT.

The chain is built from TRBV9 and TRBJ2-3, with 8 positions matching TRBD1. The germline V gene has CDR1 SGDLS and CDR2 YYNGEE. The CDR3 runs to 15 residues. Trimming took 4 bases from V and 1 from J; bases not matched to a gene: 5. The CDR3 region is CASSQGASGTDTQYF. The CDR3 DNA is TGTGCCAGCAGCCAGGGGGCTAGCGGCACAGATACGCAGTATTTT.

The table lists this clone with a few counts. The chain links TRBV29-1 to TRBJ1-3; 8 bases are shared with TRBD1. The V gene's germline CDR1 is SQVTM and CDR2 ANQGSEA. This CDR3 has 13 amino acids. J was trimmed by 3 bases and V by 6 bases; bases with no gene match: 4. As DNA, the CDR3 is TGCAGCGTGGTTGGACAGGGTGGAAACACCATATATTTT. It codes for CSVVGQGGNTIYF.